This TCR beta chain came from a study of cytomegalovirus exposure and HLA in healthy donors. Study overall: From HLA-typed donors, an early data release held about 85 million unique TCRs. Of all 400 or so donors who were genotyped, roughly 83% belonged to the Caucasian-associated ancestry cluster. Regarding the study as a whole: In most subjects, TCR beta sequences reportedly gave accurate predictions of HLA-A and HLA-B alleles. Certain sequence variants were highly shared and formed a cluster, and this cluster was likely a sequencing artifact.

Researchers ran the PCR with 60 Vbeta and 13 Jbeta primers. Assay: immunoSEQ multiplex PCR; the TCRdb copy retains only in-frame clones and omits some. The table shows about 150,000 clones, with around four fifths occurring only once. Turning to this clone: Antigen specificity is unknown.

After removal of 4 bases from V and 8 bases from J, the junction contained 5 bases not matched to a gene. This CDR3 region has 13 residues. The germline V gene has CDR1 SGHNT and CDR2 YYREEE (reference sequence). Sequencing input: PBMCs. The gene calls are TRBV5-4 and TRBJ2-1, with 8 bases that match TRBD2. This clonotype was sampled from a woman younger than 45 in good health and CMV-seronegative. CDR3 sequence reads: CASSPGLDHEQFF. The DNA of the CDR3 is TGTGCCAGCAGCCCGGGACTAGACCATGAGCAGTTCTTC.